This TCR beta chain originates from a study of CD8 T cells in ankylosing spondylitis. Study results and limitations: Disease-linked clones were reportedly significantly enriched in matched ankylosing spondylitis synovial fluid. Roughly eight highly homologous variants made up a TCR beta motif that seemed to typify ankylosing spondylitis blood. Past research had described some motif variants in reactive arthritis synovial fluid and blood.

This CDR3 contains 15 residues. The germline CDR1 and CDR2 sequences are SEHNR and FQNEAQ (reference sequence). The germline V and J ends were trimmed by 7 bases and 0 bases, with 12 bases remaining between them. Construction of TCR beta libraries was performed using quantitative 5'-RACE with molecular barcodes. Via MiXCR, TCRdb re-called the 5' RACE reads, giving one row per CDR3 protein. The table has some 290,000 distinct CDR3 sequences, 15% to 20% seen once. This clonotype was found a few times. What it recognizes is unknown. The TCR comes from a male donor with ankylosing spondylitis or in good health (not recorded which). Sequenced sample: blood, either unsorted or a sorted T cell fraction (not recorded which). This rearrangement joins TRBV7-9 to TRBJ1-4, with D tentatively TRBD1 (5 bases). The CDR3 DNA reads TGTGCCAGCACCCCGGGGGGGTCAACTAATGAAAAACTGTTTTTT. It yields the protein CASTPGGSTNEKLFF.